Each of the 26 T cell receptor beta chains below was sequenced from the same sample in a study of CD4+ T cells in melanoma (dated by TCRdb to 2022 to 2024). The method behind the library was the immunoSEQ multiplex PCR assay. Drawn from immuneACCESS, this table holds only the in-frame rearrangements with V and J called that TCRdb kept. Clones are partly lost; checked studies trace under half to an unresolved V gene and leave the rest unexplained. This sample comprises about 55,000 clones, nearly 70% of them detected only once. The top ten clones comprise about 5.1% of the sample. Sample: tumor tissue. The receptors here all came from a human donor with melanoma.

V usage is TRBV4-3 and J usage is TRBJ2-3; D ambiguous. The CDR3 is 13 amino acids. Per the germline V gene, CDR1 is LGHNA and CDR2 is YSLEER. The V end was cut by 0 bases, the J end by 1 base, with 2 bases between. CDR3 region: CASSQERTDTQYF. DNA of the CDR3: TGCGCCAGCAGCCAAGAGCGCACAGATACGCAGTATTTT.

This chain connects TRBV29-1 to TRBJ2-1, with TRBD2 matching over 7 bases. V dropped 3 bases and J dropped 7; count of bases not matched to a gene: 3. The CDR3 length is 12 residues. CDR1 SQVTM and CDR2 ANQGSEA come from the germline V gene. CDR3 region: CSVDDGGNEQFF. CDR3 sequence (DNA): TGCAGCGTTGATGACGGGGGGAATGAGCAGTTCTTC.

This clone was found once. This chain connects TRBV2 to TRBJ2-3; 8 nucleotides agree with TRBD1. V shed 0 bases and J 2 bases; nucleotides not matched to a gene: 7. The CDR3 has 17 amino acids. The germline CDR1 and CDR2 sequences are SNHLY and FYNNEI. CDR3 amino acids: CASSEADRVIVTDTQYF. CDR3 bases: TGTGCCAGCAGTGAAGCGGACAGGGTAATTGTCACAGATACGCAGTATTTT.

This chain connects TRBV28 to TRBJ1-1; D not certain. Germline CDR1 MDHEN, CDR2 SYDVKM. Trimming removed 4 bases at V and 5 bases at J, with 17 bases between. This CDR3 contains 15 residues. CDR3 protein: CASSSPVGQSTEAFF. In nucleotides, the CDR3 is TGTGCCAGCAGTTCCCCCGTTGGTCAGTCGACTGAAGCTTTCTTT. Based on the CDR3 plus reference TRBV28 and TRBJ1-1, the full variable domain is DVKVTQSSRYLVKRTGEKVFLECVQDMDHENMFWYRQDPGLGLRLIYFSYDVKMKEKGDIPEGYSVSREKKERFSLILESASTNQTSMYLCASSSPVGQSTEAFFGQGTRLTVV.

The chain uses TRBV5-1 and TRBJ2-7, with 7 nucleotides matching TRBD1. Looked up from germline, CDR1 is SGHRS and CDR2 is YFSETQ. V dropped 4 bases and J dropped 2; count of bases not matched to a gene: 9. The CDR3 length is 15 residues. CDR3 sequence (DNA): TGCGCCAGCAGCACGGGGACAGTCCCGACCTACGAGCAGTACTTC. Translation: CASSTGTVPTYEQYF. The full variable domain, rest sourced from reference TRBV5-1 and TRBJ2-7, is KAGVTQTPRYLIKTRGQQVTLSCSPISGHRSVSWYQQTPGQGLQFLFEYFSETQRNKGNFPGRFSGRQFSNSRSEMNVSTLELGDSALYLCASSTGTVPTYEQYFGPGTRLTVT.

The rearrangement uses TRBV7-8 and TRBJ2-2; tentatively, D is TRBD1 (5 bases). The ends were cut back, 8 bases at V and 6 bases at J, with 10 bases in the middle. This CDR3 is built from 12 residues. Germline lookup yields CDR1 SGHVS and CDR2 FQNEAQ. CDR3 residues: CASLGAAGELFF. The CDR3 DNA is TGTGCCAGCTTAGGGGCGGCCGGGGAGCTGTTTTTT. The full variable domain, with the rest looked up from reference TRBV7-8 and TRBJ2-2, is GAGVSQSPRYKVAKRGQDVALRCDPISGHVSLFWYQQALGQGPEFLTYFQNEAQLDKSGLPSDRFFAERPEGSVSTLKIQRTQQEDSAVYLCASLGAAGELFFGEGSRLTVL.

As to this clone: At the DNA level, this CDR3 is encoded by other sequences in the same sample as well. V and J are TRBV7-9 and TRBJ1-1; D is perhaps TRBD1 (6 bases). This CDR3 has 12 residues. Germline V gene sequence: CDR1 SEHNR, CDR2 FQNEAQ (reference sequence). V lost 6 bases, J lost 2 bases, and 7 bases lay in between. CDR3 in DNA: TGTGCCAGCAGACAGGGTAACACTGAAGCTTTCTTT. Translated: CASRQGNTEAFF.

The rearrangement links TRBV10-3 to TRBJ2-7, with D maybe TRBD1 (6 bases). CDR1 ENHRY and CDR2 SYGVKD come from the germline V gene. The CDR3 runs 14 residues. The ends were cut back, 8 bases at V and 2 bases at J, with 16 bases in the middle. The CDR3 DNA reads TGTGCCATCGGTGGCAAAGGGGGAACCTACGAGCAGTACTTC. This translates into CAIGGKGGTYEQYF.

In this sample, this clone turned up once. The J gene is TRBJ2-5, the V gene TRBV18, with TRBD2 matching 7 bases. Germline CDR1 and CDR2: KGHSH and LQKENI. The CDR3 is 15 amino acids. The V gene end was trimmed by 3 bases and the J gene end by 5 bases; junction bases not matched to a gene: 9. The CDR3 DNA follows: TGTGCCAGCTCACCTCTTGCAAGGGAGGGGGAGACCCAGTACTTC. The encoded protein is CASSPLAREGETQYF.

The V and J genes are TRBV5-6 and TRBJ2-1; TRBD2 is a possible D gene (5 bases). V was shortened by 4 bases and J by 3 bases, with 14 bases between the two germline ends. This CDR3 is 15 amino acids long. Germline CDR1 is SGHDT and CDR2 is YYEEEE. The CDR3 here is CASSHLERVYNEQFF. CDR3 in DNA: TGTGCCAGCAGCCATCTAGAGAGGGTCTACAATGAGCAGTTCTTC.

The CDR3 region is CASSYVGAGGTEAFF. CDR3 in DNA: TGTGCCAGCAGTTACGTTGGGGCCGGGGGCACTGAAGCTTTCTTT. The rearrangement joins TRBV6-6 to TRBJ1-1, with a tentative D call TRBD1 (5 bases). The CDR3 consists of 15 residues. Trimming cost V 2 bases and J 4 bases, with 14 bases left between them. The germline gives CDR1 MNHNY, CDR2 SVGAGI (reference sequence).

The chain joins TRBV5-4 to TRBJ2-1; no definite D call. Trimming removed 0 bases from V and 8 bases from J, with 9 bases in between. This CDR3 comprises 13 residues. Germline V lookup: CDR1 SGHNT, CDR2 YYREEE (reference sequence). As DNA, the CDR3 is TGTGCCAGCAGCTTGGTTGGGCCGGATGAGCAGTTCTTC. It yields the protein CASSLVGPDEQFF. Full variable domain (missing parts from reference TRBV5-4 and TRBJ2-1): ETGVTQSPTHLIKTRGQQVTLRCSSQSGHNTVSWYQQALGQGPQFIFQYYREEENGRGNFPPRFSGLQFPNYSSELNVNALELDDSALYLCASSLVGPDEQFFGPGTRLTVL.

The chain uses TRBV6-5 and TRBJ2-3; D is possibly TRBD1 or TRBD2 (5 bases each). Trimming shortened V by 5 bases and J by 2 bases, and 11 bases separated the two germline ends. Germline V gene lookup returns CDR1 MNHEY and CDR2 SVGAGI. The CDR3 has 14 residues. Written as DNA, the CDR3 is TGTGCCAGCAGTCCCGGGACCGCCACAGATACGCAGTATTTT. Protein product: CASSPGTATDTQYF.

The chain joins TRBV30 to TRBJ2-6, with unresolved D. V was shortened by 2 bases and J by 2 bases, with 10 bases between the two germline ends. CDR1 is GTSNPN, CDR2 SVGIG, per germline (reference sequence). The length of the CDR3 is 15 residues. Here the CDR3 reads CAWSLARAGANVLTF. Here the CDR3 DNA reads TGTGCCTGGAGTCTTGCCCGAGCTGGGGCCAACGTCCTGACTTTC.

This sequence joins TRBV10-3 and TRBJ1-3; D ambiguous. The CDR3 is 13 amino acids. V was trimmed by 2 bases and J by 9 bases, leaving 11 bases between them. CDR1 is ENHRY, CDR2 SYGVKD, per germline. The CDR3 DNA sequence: TGTGCCATCAGTGAGGAGAATGACGGCACCATATATTTT. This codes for CAISEENDGTIYF.

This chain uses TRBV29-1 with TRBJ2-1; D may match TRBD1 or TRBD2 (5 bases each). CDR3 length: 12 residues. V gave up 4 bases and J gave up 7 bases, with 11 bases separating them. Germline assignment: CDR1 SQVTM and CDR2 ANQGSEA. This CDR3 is CSVVRDRNEQFF. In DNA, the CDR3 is TGCAGCGTTGTGAGGGACCGAAATGAGCAGTTCTTC.

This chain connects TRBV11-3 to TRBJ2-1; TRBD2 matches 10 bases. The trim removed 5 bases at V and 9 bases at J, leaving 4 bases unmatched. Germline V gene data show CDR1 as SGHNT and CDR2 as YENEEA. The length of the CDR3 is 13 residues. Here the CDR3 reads CASSPTSGFEQFF. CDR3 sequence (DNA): TGTGCCAGCAGCCCGACTAGCGGGTTTGAGCAGTTCTTC.

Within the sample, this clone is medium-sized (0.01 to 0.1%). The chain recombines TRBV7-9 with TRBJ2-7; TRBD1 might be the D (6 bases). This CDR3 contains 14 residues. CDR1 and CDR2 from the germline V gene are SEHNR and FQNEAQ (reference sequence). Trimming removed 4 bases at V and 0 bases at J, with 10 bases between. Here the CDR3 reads CASSSGHLSYEQYF. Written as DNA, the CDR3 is TGTGCCAGCAGCTCGGGACACCTCTCCTACGAGCAGTACTTC.

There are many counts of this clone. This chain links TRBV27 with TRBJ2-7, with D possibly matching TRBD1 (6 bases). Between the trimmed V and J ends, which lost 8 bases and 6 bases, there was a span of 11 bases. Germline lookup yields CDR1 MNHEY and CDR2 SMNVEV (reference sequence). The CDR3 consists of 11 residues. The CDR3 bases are TGTGCCAGCTTTGGGGGCGGCGAGCAGTACTTC. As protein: CASFGGGEQYF.

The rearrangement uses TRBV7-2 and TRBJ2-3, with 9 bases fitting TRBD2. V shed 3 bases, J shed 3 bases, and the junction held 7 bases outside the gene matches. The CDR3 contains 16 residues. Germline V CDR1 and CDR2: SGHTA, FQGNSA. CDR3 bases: TGTGCCAGCAGCTTCGGCGGGGGGGCCGGTACAGATACGCAGTATTTT. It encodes CASSFGGGAGTDTQYF.

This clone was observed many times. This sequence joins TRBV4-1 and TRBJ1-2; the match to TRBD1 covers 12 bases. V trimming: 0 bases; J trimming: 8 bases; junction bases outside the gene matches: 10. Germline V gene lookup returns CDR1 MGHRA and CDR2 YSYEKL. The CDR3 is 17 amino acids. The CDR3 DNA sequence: TGCGCCAGCAGCCAAGATGTTGGGACAGGGGGCGCGAGGGGCTACACCTTC. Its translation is CASSQDVGTGGARGYTF.

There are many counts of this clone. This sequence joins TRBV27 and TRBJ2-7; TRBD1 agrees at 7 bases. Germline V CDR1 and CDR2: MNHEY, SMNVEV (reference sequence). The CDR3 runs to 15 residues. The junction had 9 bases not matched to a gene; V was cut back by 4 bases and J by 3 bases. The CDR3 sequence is CASSSGQEAFYEQYF. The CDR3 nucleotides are TGTGCCAGCAGTTCAGGACAGGAGGCATTCTACGAGCAGTACTTC.

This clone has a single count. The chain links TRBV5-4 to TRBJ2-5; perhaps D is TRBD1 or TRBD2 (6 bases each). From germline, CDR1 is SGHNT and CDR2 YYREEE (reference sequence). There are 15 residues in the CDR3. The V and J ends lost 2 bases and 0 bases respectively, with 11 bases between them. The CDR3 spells CASSFGGTNQETQYF. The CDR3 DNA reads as TGTGCCAGCAGCTTTGGGGGGACAAACCAAGAGACCCAGTACTTC.

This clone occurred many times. The CDR3 coding sequence is TGTGCCTGGAGTGTGGCTAACAATGAGCAGTTCTTC. Translating it yields CAWSVANNEQFF. The chain has TRBV30 and TRBJ2-1; D gene unclear. Trimming took 0 bases from V and 5 from J, leaving 5 bases between them. Germline-derived CDR1 and CDR2 are GTSNPN and SVGIG (reference sequence). The CDR3 has 12 amino acids.

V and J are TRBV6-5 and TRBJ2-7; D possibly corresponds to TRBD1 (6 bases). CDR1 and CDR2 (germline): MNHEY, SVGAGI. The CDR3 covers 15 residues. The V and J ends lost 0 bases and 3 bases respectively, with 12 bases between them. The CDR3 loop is CASSYSLDSGYEQYF. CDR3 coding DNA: TGTGCCAGCAGTTACTCCTTGGACAGTGGCTACGAGCAGTACTTC.

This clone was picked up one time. As DNA, the CDR3 is TGTGCCAGTAGTATAGCCGGGACAGGTAGCGGTTTTCAGCCCCAGCATTTT. This codes for CASSIAGTGSGFQPQHF. The chain joins TRBV19 to TRBJ1-5; 8 bases fit TRBD1. There are 17 residues in the CDR3. J gave up 6 bases and V 1 base, and 11 bases lay outside the gene matches. Germline V lookup: CDR1 LNHDA, CDR2 SQIVND (reference sequence).